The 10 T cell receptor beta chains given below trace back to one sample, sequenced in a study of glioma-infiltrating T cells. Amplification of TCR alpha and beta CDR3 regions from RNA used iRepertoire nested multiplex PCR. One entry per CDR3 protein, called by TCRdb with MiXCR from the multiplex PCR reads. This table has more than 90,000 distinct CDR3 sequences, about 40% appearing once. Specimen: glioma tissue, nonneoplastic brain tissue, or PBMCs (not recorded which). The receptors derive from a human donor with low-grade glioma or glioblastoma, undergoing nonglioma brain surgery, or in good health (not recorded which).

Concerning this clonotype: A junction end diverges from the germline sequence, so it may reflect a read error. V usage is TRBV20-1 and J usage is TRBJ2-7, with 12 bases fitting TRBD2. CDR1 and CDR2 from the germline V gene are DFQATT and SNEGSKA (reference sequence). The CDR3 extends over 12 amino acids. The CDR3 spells CSDMTSGGRQYF. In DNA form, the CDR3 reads TGTAGTGATATGACTAGCGGGGGTCGGCAGTACTTC.

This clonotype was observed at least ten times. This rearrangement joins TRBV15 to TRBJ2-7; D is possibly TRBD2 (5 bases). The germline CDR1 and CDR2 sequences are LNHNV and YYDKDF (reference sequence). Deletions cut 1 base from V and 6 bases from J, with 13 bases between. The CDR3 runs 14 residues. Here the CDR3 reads CATSRGWSSSEQYF. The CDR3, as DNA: TGTGCCACCAGCAGAGGATGGTCTAGCAGCGAGCAGTACTTC.

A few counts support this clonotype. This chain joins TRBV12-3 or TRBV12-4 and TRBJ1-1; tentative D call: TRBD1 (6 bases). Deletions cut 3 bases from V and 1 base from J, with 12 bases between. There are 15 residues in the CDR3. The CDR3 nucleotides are TGTGCCAGCAGTTTCAGGGGAAGGACGAACACTGAAGCTTTCTTT. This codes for CASSFRGRTNTEAFF.

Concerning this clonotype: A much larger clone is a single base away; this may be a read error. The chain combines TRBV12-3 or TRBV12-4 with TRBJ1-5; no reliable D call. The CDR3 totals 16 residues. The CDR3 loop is CASSGSPAAGNRPQHF. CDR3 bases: TGTGCCAGCAGCGGTTCCCCGGCCGCCGGCAATCGGCCCCAGCATTTT.

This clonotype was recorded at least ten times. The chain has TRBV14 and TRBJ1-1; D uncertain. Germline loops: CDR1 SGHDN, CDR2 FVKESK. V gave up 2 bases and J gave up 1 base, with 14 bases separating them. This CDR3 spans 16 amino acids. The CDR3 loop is CASSQRLPAGNTEAFF. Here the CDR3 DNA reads TGTGCCAGCAGCCAACGTCTTCCGGCAGGGAACACTGAAGCTTTCTTT.

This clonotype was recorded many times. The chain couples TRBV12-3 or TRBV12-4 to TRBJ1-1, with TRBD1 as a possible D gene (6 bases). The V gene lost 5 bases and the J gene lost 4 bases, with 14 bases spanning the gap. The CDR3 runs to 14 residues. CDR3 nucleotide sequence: TGTGCCAGCAGTAATGCCGGGACATTCACTGAAGCTTTCTTT. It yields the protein CASSNAGTFTEAFF.

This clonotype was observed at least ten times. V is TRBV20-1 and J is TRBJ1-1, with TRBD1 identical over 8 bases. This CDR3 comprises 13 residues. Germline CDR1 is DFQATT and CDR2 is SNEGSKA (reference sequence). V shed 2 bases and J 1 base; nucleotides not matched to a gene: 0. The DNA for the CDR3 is TGCAGTGCTAGACAGGGGGCGAACACTGAAGCTTTCTTT. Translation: CSARQGANTEAFF.

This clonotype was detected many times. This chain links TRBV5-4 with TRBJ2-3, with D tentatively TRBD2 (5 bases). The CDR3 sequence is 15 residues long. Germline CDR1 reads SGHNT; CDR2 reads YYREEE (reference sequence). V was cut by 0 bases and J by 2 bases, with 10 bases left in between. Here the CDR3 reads CASSLGVGDTDTQYF. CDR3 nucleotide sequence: TGTGCCAGCAGCTTGGGGGTGGGAGACACAGATACGCAGTATTTT.

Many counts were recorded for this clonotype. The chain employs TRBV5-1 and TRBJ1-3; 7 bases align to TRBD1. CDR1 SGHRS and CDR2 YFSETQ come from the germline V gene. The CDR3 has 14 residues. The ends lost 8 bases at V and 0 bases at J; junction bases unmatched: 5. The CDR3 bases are TGCGCCAGTAAACAGGGGACCTCTGGAAACACCATATATTTT. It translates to CASKQGTSGNTIYF.

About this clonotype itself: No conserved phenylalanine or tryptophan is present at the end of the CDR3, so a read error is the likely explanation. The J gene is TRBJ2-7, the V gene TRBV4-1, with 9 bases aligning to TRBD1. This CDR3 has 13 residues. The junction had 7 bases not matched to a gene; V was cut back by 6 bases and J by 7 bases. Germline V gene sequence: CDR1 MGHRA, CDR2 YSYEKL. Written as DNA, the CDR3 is TGCGCCAGCAGTCCACAGGGGGCCAATGAGCAGTACCTC. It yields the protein CASSPQGANEQYL.